The present TCR beta chain was sequenced within a study of T cell changes during pregnancy in multiple sclerosis (dated by TCRdb to about 2019). For the wider study: The study looked at changes in the T cell repertoire across pregnancy in women with multiple sclerosis.

For this clone: What this receptor recognizes is not known. No much larger clone exists at a distance of one base, and base qualities are not known.

From the germline V gene, CDR1 is ENHRY and CDR2 is SYGVKD. The junction shows trimming of 7 bases on V and 5 bases on J, and the gene matches do not reach 3 bases of it. The CDR3 runs 13 amino acids, cysteine and phenylalanine included. The read is trimmed to its CDR3 DNA, 39 bases read in frame from base 1. To prepare the library, the immunoSEQ multiplex PCR assay was applied. TCRdb's version of the immuneACCESS table is confined to in-frame rearrangements and falls short of the full clone set. An unresolved V gene accounts for under half of the shortfall where checked; the remainder is of unknown origin. This sample has under 110,000 clones in its table, and just under 95% of those were observed once. The ten largest clones represent 1.5% to 2% of the sample.

Recombination connected TRBV10-3 to TRBJ2-1; 9 nucleotides in the junction match TRBD2. The source of this sequence is a female donor with multiple sclerosis, enrolled in a pregnancy study. This sample comprised peripheral blood, obtained after pregnancy. The CDR3 here reads CAIMTSGDNEQFF. The bases are TGTGCCATCATGACTAGCGGAGACAATGAGCAGTTCTTC.